A single sample gave rise to the 8 T cell receptor beta chains below, sequenced in a study of CD4 T cells in relation to SARS-CoV-2 and coronaviruses. CD4+ T cells from unexposed donors were obtained before the COVID-19 pandemic (2011-2018). Isolation of CD4+ T cells took place after less than twelve days in culture. Their antigens remain unidentified. Only in-frame clones appear in the TCRdb table, and some are missing; sequencing was by immunoSEQ multiplex PCR. The repertoire holds just over 15,000 clones, with roughly 71% as singletons. The specimen was CD4+ T cells from PBMCs, cultured in vitro. The origin of the receptors is a human donor in good health.

V is TRBV7-8 and J is TRBJ2-2; D remains ambiguous. CDR3 length: 13 residues. Germline V CDR1 and CDR2: SGHVS, FQNEAQ. Trimming shortened V by 4 bases and J by 8 bases, and 11 bases separated the two germline ends. The CDR3, as DNA: TGTGCCAGCAGCTCCCCCGGAGCTGGGGAGCTGTTTTTT. This sequence encodes CASSSPGAGELFF.

V is TRBV25-1 and J is TRBJ1-4, with D possibly matching TRBD1 (5 bases). The CDR3 is 11 residues long. Trimming stripped 7 bases from V and 12 bases from J, with 12 bases between. Germline CDR1 is MGHDK and CDR2 is SYGVNS. The CDR3 DNA follows: TGTGCCAGCACCTGGGGCTCGGAACTGTTTTTT. Amino acid sequence: CASTWGSELFF.

This chain joins TRBV7-8 and TRBJ1-3; D remains ambiguous. Looked up from germline, CDR1 is SGHVS and CDR2 is FQNEAQ. V lost 4 bases, J lost 1 base, and 8 bases lay in between. CDR3 length: 14 amino acids. Here the CDR3 reads CASSWAVSGNTIYF. CDR3 nucleotides: TGTGCCAGCAGCTGGGCTGTTTCTGGAAACACCATATATTTT.

The chain couples TRBV30 to TRBJ1-2; tentatively, D is TRBD1 (5 bases). V lost 5 bases, J lost 8 bases, and 15 bases lay in between. Germline assignment: CDR1 GTSNPN and CDR2 SVGIG (reference sequence). CDR3 size: 12 residues. DNA for the CDR3: TGTGCCTGGTCGGGCGGGGGAAGAGGCTACACCTTC. Amino acids: CAWSGGGRGYTF.

About this clone itself: One end of the junction is discordant with germline, which a read error may explain. This rearrangement joins TRBV15 to TRBJ2-7, with D tentatively TRBD1 (5 bases). Germline V gene sequence: CDR1 LNHNV, CDR2 YYDKDF (reference sequence). The CDR3 covers 12 residues. The CDR3 DNA reads TGTGCCACCAGCAGAGATGGGGCGGCCCGCGAGTTC. Translation gives CATSRDGAAREF. Supplemented by reference TRBV15 and TRBJ2-7, the full variable domain reads DAMVIQNPRYQVTQFGKPVTLSCSQTLNHNVMYWYQQKSSQAPKLLFHYYDKDFNNEADTPDNFQSRRPNTSFCFLDIRSPGLGDTAMYLCATSRDGAAREFGPGTRLTVT.

This rearrangement joins TRBV28 to TRBJ1-5; TRBD1 might be the D (5 bases). The CDR3 extends over 17 amino acids. Trimming cost V 7 bases and J 2 bases, with 21 bases left between them. Germline assignment: CDR1 MDHEN and CDR2 SYDVKM. CDR3 amino acids: CASIPLLEGLGNQPQHF. The CDR3 coding sequence is TGTGCCAGCATCCCGCTTCTAGAGGGGTTGGGCAATCAGCCCCAGCATTTT.

The chain employs TRBV18 and TRBJ2-7; 7 positions match TRBD2. CDR3 length equals 14 residues. Trimming cost V 2 bases and J 1 base; bases outside gene matches: 2. Looked up from germline, CDR1 is KGHSH and CDR2 is LQKENI. The CDR3 is CASSPREGSYEQYF. The CDR3, as DNA: TGTGCCAGCTCACCAAGGGAGGGGTCCTACGAGCAGTACTTC.

The chain employs TRBV5-1 and TRBJ2-1; D unclear. V lost 0 bases, J lost 5 bases, and 6 bases lay in between. The germline V gene encodes CDR1 SGHRS and CDR2 YFSETQ. CDR3 length: 13 amino acids. This CDR3 reads CASSLGLDNEQFF. The CDR3, as DNA: TGCGCCAGCAGCTTGGGTTTGGACAATGAGCAGTTCTTC.